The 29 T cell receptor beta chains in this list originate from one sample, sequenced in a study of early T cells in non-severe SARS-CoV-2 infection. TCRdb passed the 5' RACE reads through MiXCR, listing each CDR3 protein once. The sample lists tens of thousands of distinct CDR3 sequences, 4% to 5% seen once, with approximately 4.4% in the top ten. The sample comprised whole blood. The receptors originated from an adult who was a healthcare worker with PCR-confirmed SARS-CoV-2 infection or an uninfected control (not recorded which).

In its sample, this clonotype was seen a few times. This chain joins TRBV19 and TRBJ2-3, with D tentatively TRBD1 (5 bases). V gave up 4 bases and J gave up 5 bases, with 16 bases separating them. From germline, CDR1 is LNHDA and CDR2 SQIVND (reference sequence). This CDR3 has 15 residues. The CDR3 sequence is CASSKGQSWGDTQYF. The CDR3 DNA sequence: TGTGCCAGTAGTAAGGGGCAGTCTTGGGGAGATACGCAGTATTTT.

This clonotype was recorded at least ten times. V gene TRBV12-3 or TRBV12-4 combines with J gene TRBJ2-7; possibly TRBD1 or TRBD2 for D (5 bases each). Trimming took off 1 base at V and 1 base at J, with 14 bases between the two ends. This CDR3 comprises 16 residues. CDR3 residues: CASSLGSGLESYEQYF. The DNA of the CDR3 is TGTGCCAGCAGTTTAGGTTCGGGGCTTGAATCCTACGAGCAGTACTTC.

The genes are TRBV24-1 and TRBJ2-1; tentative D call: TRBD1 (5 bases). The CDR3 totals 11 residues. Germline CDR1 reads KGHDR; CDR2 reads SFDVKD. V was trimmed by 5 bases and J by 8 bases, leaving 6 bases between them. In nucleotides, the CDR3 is TGTGCCACCAGTGTAGGGGATGAGCAGTTCTTC. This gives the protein CATSVGDEQFF.

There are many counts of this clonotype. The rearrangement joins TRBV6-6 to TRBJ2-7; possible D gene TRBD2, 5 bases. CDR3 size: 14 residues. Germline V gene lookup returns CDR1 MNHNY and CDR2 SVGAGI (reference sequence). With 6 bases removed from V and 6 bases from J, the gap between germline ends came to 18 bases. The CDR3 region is CASRSGVGGGEQYF. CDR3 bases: TGTGCCAGCAGAAGTGGGGTAGGCGGAGGCGAGCAGTACTTC.

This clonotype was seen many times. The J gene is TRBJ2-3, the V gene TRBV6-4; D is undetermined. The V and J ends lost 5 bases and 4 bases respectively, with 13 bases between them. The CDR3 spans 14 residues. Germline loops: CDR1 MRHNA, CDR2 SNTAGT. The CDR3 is CASSFTLGADTQYF. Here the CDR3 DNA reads TGTGCCAGCAGTTTCACCCTCGGCGCAGATACGCAGTATTTT.

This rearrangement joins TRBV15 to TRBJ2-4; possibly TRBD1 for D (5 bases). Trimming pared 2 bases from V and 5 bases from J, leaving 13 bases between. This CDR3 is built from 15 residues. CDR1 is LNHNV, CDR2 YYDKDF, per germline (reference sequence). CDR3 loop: CATSRTDWGENIQYF. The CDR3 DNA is TGTGCCACCAGCAGAACCGACTGGGGCGAAAACATTCAGTACTTC. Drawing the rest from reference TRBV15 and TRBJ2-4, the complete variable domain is DAMVIQNPRYQVTQFGKPVTLSCSQTLNHNVMYWYQQKSSQAPKLLFHYYDKDFNNEADTPDNFQSRRPNTSFCFLDIRSPGLGDTAMYLCATSRTDWGENIQYFGAGTRLSVL.

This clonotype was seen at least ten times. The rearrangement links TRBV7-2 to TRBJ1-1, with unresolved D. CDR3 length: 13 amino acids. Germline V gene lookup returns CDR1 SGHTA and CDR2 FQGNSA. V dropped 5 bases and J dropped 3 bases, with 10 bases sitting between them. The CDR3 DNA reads TGTGCCAGCAGCGCAGACCCGGACACTGAAGCTTTCTTT. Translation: CASSADPDTEAFF.

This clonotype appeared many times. The DNA for the CDR3 is TGTGCCAGCAGTAAGTACTACGAGCAGTACTTC. It yields the protein CASSKYYEQYF. The chain uses TRBV2 and TRBJ2-7, with D unclear. V lost 5 bases to trimming and J lost 3 bases, with 5 bases between them. The CDR3 length is 11 residues. Germline CDR1 and CDR2: SNHLY and FYNNEI.

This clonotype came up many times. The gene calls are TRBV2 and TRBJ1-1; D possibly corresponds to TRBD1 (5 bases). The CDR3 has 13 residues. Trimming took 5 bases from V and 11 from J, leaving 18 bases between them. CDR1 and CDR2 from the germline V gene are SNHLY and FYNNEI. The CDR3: CASSSTGPKNAFF. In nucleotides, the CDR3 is TGTGCCAGCAGTTCTACGGGACCTAAAAATGCTTTCTTT.

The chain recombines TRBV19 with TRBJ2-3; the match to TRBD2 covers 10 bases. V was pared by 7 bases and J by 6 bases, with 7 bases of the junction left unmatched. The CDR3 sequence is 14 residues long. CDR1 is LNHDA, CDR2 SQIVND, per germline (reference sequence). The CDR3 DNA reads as TGTGCCAGTAAAGGGCTAGCGGGAGTGGATACGCAGTATTTT. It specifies CASKGLAGVDTQYF.

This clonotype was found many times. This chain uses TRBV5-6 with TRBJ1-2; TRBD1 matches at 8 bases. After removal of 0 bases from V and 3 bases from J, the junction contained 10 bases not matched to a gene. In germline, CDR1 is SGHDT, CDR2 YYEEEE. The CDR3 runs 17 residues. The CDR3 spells CASSLDGTGAHYYGYTF. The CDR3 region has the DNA TGTGCCAGCAGCTTGGATGGGACAGGCGCACACTACTATGGCTACACCTTC.

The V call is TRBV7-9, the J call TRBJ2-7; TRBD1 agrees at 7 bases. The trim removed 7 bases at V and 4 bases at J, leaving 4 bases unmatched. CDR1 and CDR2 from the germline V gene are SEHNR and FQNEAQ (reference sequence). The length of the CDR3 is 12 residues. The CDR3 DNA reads TGTGCCAGCAACCGACAGGGTTACGAGCAGTACTTC. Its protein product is CASNRQGYEQYF.

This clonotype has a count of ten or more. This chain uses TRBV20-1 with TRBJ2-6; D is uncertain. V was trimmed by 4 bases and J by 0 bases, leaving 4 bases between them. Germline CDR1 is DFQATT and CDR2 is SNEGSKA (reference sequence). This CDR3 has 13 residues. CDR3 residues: CSAIPSGANVLTF. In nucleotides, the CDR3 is TGCAGTGCTATTCCCTCTGGGGCCAACGTCCTGACTTTC.

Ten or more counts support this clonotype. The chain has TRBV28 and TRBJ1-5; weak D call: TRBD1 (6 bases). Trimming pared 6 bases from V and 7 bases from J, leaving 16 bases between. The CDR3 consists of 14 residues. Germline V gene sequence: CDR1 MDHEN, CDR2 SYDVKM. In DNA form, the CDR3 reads TGTGCCAGCAGCCTGACAGGAGCAGAGCAGCCCCAGCATTTT. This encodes CASSLTGAEQPQHF.

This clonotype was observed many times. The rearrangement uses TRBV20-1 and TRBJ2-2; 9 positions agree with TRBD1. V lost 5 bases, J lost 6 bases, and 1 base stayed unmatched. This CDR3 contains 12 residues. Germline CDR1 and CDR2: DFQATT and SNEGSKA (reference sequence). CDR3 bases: TGCAGTGCTGGACAGGGGCCCGGGGAGCTGTTTTTT. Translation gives CSAGQGPGELFF.

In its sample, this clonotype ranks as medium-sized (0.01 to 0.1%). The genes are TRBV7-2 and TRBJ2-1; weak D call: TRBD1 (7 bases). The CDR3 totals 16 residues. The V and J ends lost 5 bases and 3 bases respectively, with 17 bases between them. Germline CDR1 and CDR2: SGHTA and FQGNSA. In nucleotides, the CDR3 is TGTGCCAGCAGCCGGCGACAGGGACTCTTCTACAATGAGCAGTTCTTC. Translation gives CASSRRQGLFYNEQFF.

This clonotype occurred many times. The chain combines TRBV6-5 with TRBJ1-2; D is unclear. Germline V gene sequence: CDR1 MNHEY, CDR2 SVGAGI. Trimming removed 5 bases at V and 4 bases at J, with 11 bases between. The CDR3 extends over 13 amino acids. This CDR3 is CASSPHSGYGYTF. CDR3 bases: TGTGCCAGCAGTCCTCATTCGGGCTATGGCTACACCTTC.

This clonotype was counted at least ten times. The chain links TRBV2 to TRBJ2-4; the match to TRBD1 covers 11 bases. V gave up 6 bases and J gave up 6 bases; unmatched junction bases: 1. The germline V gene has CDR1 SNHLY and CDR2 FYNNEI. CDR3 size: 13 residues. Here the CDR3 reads CASRGTGGNIQYF. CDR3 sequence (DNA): TGTGCCAGCAGAGGGACAGGGGGAAACATTCAGTACTTC.

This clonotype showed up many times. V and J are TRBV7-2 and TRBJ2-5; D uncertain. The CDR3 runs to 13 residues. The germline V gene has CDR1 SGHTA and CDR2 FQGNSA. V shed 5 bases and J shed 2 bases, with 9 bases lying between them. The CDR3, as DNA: TGTGCCAGCAGCCGAGGTTTACAAGAGACCCAGTACTTC. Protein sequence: CASSRGLQETQYF. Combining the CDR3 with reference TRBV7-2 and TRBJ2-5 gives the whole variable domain GAGVSQSPSNKVTEKGKDVELRCDPISGHTALYWYRQSLGQGLEFLIYFQGNSAPDKSGLPSDRFSAERTGGSVSTLTIQRTQQEDSAVYLCASSRGLQETQYFGPGTRLLVL.

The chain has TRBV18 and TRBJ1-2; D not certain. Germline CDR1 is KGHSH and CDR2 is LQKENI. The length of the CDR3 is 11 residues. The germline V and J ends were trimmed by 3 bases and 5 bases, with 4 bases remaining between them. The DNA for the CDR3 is TGTGCCAGCTCACCGGATTATGGCTACACCTTC. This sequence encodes CASSPDYGYTF. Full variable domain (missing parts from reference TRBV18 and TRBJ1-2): NAGVMQNPRHLVRRRGQEARLRCSPMKGHSHVYWYRQLPEEGLKFMVYLQKENIIDESGMPKERFSAEFPKEGPSILRIQQVVRGDSAAYFCASSPDYGYTFGSGTRLTVV.

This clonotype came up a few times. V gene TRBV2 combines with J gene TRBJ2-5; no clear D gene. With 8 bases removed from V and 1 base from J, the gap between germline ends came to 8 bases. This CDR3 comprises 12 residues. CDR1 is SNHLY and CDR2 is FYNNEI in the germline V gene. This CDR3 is CASAIGQETQYF. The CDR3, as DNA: TGTGCCAGCGCTATCGGCCAAGAGACCCAGTACTTC.

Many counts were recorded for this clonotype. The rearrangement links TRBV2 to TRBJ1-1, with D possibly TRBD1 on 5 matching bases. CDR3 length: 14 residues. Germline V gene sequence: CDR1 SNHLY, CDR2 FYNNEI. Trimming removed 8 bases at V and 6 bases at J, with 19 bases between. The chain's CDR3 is CASDTVGSGAEAFF. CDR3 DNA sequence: TGTGCCAGCGATACAGTAGGATCGGGGGCTGAAGCTTTCTTT.

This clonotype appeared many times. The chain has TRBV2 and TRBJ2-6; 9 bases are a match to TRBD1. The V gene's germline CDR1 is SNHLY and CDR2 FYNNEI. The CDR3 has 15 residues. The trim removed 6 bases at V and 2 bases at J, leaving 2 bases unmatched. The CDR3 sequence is CASRGQGTGANVLTF. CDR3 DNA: TGTGCCAGCAGAGGACAGGGGACTGGGGCCAACGTCCTGACTTTC.

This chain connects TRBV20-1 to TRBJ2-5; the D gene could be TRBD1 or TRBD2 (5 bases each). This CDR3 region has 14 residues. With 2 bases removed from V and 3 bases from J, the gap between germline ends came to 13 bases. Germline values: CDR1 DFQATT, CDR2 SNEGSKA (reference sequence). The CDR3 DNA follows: TGCAGTGCTAGACAGGGTCAGCGGAAAGAGACCCAGTACTTC. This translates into CSARQGQRKETQYF.

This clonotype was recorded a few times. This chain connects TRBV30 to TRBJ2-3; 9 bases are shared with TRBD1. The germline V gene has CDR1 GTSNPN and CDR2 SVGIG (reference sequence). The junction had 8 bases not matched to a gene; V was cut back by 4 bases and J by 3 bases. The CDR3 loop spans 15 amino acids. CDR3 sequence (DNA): TGTGCCTGGACGGGGACAGGGTCGGTGACAGATACGCAGTATTTT. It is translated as CAWTGTGSVTDTQYF. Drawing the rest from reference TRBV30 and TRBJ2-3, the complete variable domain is SQTIHQWPATLVQPVGSPLSLECTVEGTSNPNLYWYRQAAGRGLQLLFYSVGIGQISSEVPQNLSASRPQDRQFILSSKKLLLSDSGFYLCAWTGTGSVTDTQYFGPGTRLTVL.

Written as DNA, the CDR3 is TGTGCCAGCAGCCAAGCATCCCTAGCGGCCCAGACCGGGGAGCTGTTTTTT. This encodes CASSQASLAAQTGELFF. The chain combines TRBV4-2 with TRBJ2-2; 7 bases match TRBD2. The junction had 10 bases not matched to a gene; V was cut back by 1 base and J by 5 bases. Germline CDR1 and CDR2: LGHNA and YNFKEQ. The CDR3 extends over 17 amino acids.

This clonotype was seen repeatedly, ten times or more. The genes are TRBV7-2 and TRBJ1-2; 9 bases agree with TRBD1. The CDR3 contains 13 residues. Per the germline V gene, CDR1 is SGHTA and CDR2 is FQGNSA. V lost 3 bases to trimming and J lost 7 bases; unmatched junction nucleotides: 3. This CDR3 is CASSFRDRVGYTF. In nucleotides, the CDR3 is TGTGCCAGCAGCTTCAGGGACAGGGTTGGCTACACCTTC.

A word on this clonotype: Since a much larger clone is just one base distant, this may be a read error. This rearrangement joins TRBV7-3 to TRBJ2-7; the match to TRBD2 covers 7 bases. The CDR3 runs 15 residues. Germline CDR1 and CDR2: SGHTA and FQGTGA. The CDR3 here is CASSLDSGPAYQQYF. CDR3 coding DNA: TGTGCCAGCAGCTTAGATAGCGGGCCCGCCTACCAGCAGTACTTC. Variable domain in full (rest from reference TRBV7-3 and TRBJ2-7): GAGVSQTPSNKVTEKGKYVELRCDPISGHTALYWYRQSLGQGPEFLIYFQGTGAADDSGLPNDRFFAVRPEGSVSTLKIQRTERGDSAVYLCASSLDSGPAYQQYFGPGTRLTVT.

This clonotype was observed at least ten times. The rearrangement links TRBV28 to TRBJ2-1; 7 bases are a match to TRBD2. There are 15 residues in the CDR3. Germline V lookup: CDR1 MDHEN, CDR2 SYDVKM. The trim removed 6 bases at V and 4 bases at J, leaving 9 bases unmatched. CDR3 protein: CASSSSGTGYNEQFF. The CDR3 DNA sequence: TGTGCCAGCAGCTCAAGCGGGACCGGTTACAATGAGCAGTTCTTC.